A selection of T cell receptor beta chains follows, all from one sample in a study of T cells expressing NK-cell markers. TCRdb reprocessed the 5' RACE reads and stores each CDR3 protein as one record, lacking DNA. This table holds a few hundred thousand distinct CDR3 sequences. Input material: blood T cells: a sorted CD56 or NKG2C T cell subset, CD4+ or CD8+ T cells, or bulk PBMC T cells (not recorded which). The receptors were gathered from a man aged 18 to 29 in good health. CDR3s include the opening cysteine and the closing phenylalanine or tryptophan. Fields, in order: CDR3 length, J gene, V gene, CDR3 protein.

>16|TRBJ2-5|TRBV5-1
CASSLAPGLVQETQYF
>15|TRBJ2-1|TRBV24-1
CATSDPGQGSDEQFF
>17|TRBJ2-1|TRBV15
CATNRRSGGRFRDEQFF
>18|TRBJ1-6|TRBV12-3/TRBV12-4
CASSSSGQGGPYNSPLHF
>14|TRBJ1-1|TRBV12-3/TRBV12-4
CASTPSVMNTEAFF
>16|TRBJ2-7|TRBV29-1
CSAWTSGLFNSYEQYF
>14|TRBJ2-4|TRBV7-8
CASSGAGVQNIQYF
>18|TRBJ2-1|TRBV20-1
CSARDLEASGVIYNEQFF
>14|TRBJ1-4|TRBV20-1
CSARDPGAREKLFF
>15|TRBJ1-1|TRBV10-3
CAISESRGMNTEAFF
>13|TRBJ2-1|TRBV6-2/TRBV6-3
CASSREVSARGFF
>14|TRBJ2-1|TRBV5-1
CASLGTSGTDEQFF
>13|TRBJ2-2|TRBV2
CASQREGPGELFF
>15|TRBJ1-1|TRBV6-5
CASSYSRTLGFEAFF
>13|TRBJ2-7|TRBV28
CAGGSGSSYEQYF
>14|TRBJ1-1|TRBV9
CASSALTPNTEAFF
>14|TRBJ2-3|TRBV3-1
CASSQGAETDTQYF
>15|TRBJ2-2|TRBV29-1
CSVSTSGLNTGELFF
>15|TRBJ1-4|TRBV6-5
CASSSYRGAGEKLFF
>16|TRBJ1-4|TRBV18
CASSNRDISANEKLFF
>13|TRBJ1-4|TRBV5-5
CASRWGLNEKLFF
>15|TRBJ2-3|TRBV11-1
CASSLAGGLADTQYF
>22|TRBJ2-1|TRBV21-1
CASSKARREGLDRIEPYNEQFF
>16|TRBJ2-3|TRBV6-1
CASSEVGSGTLNTQYF
>13|TRBJ1-1|TRBV19
CATKPSGGLEAFF
>14|TRBJ1-6|TRBV6-5
CASSYETGSSPLHF
>15|TRBJ2-3|TRBV6-1
CASSSQGASSDTQYF
>15|TRBJ1-5|TRBV7-2
CASSLAGVVNQPQHF
>14|TRBJ2-5|TRBV18
CASSQDQGGETQYF
>16|TRBJ1-5|TRBV19
CASSIHEGLGNQPQHF
>14|TRBJ2-3|TRBV7-2
CASSSGFSTDTQYF
>12|TRBJ1-2|TRBV3-1
CASRQGTYGYTF